The next 21 T cell receptor beta chains were all read from a single sample in a study of T cells expressing NK-cell markers (dated by TCRdb to the early 2020s). Library method: 5' RACE. Sequencing used an Illumina HiSeq 2000. TCRdb reanalyzed the reads, keeping one entry per CDR3 protein sequence and omitting DNA. The table held for this sample gives 150,000 to 160,000 distinct CDR3 sequences. Together, the top ten hold roughly a third of the sample. Sequencing was performed on blood T cells: a sorted CD56 or NKG2C T cell subset, CD4+ or CD8+ T cells, or bulk PBMC T cells (not recorded which). The receptors come from a woman between 45 and 60 years old in good health. Donor details come from another sample of the same person, matched by shared clones.

The chain links TRBV15 to TRBJ2-1; TCRdb picks TRBD2, but there is no DNA to check that call. The CDR3 covers 16 residues. Germline V gene lookup returns CDR1 LNHNV and CDR2 YYDKDF (reference sequence). CDR3 sequence reads: CATSRDRGLGNNEQFF.

The CDR3 sequence: CATGLQGTLEETQYF. The genes are TRBV24-1 and TRBJ2-5; TCRdb proposes TRBD1, but this gene call is untestable without DNA. This CDR3 is built from 15 residues. Germline values: CDR1 KGHDR, CDR2 SFDVKD.

The chain joins TRBV2 to TRBJ2-3; TCRdb proposes TRBD1, but this gene call is untestable without DNA. Germline V gives CDR1 SNHLY, CDR2 FYNNEI. The CDR3 runs 15 residues. The CDR3 sequence: CASTREGRPTDTQYF.

The V and J genes are TRBV5-1 and TRBJ2-2. Germline-derived CDR1 and CDR2 are SGHRS and YFSETQ. The CDR3 is 17 amino acids. CDR3 sequence: CASSLGDIRTFTGELFF.

The rearrangement uses TRBV7-9 and TRBJ1-4; the D gene TCRdb calls, TRBD1, cannot be checked with no DNA. Germline assignment: CDR1 SEHNR and CDR2 FQNEAQ (reference sequence). The CDR3 is 13 amino acids. The CDR3 loop reads CASSPPVNEKLFF.

The rearrangement joins TRBV30 to TRBJ2-2; TCRdb proposes TRBD2, but this gene call is untestable without DNA. The CDR3 extends over 14 amino acids. CDR1 is GTSNPN and CDR2 is SVGIG in the germline V gene (reference sequence). This chain's CDR3 is CAWSFLAGTGELFF.

The chain joins TRBV19 to TRBJ2-1; the TCRdb call, TRBD2, lacks DNA for checking. The germline V gene encodes CDR1 LNHDA and CDR2 SQIVND (reference sequence). The CDR3 loop spans 15 amino acids. CDR3 protein: CASSIPGNRFNEQFF.

J is TRBJ2-1 and V is TRBV25-1; absent DNA, TCRdb's TRBD1 call cannot be checked. In germline, CDR1 is MGHDK, CDR2 SYGVNS. The CDR3 loop spans 14 amino acids. CDR3 region: CASILGQLTNEQFF.

The V call is TRBV5-6, the J call TRBJ2-5; TCRdb outputs TRBD2, but without DNA this stays unchecked. CDR3 length equals 16 residues. Germline CDR1 reads SGHDT; CDR2 reads YYEEEE. The CDR3 is CASSLELAGARETQYF.

V is TRBV27 and J is TRBJ1-3. Germline-derived CDR1 and CDR2 are MNHEY and SMNVEV (reference sequence). The CDR3 sequence is 14 residues long. This CDR3 is CASSLSARGNTIYF.

The chain recombines TRBV9 with TRBJ2-7. The CDR3 is made up of 13 amino acids. The germline V gene encodes CDR1 SGDLS and CDR2 YYNGEE. Here the CDR3 reads CASSVDGSYEQYF.

V usage is TRBV7-9 and J usage is TRBJ2-1; the TCRdb D gene call, TRBD2, has no DNA to confirm it. The CDR3 is made up of 13 amino acids. The germline V gene encodes CDR1 SEHNR and CDR2 FQNEAQ (reference sequence). CDR3 in amino acids: CASSGRVGNEQFF.

The J gene is TRBJ2-5, the V gene TRBV20-1; TCRdb's D call, TRBD2, is unchecked because there is no DNA. The CDR3 is 15 amino acids. Germline CDR1 DFQATT, CDR2 SNEGSKA (reference sequence). CDR3 region: CSARDAWGLGETQYF.

J is TRBJ2-1 and V is TRBV11-2; there is no DNA to check the TCRdb D call of TRBD2. Germline CDR1 and CDR2: SGHAT and FQNNGV. The CDR3 covers 13 residues. This CDR3 is CASAGTWDGEQFF.

The CDR3 is CATSRLPGGNGGGQETQYF. The V and J genes are TRBV15 and TRBJ2-5; TCRdb gives TRBD2 as the D gene, but with no DNA this cannot be confirmed. CDR1 is LNHNV, CDR2 YYDKDF, per germline (reference sequence). This CDR3 is 19 amino acids long. Supplemented by reference TRBV15 and TRBJ2-5, the full variable domain reads DAMVIQNPRYQVTQFGKPVTLSCSQTLNHNVMYWYQQKSSQAPKLLFHYYDKDFNNEADTPDNFQSRRPNTSFCFLDIRSPGLGDTAMYLCATSRLPGGNGGGQETQYFGPGTRLLVL.

The CDR3 spells CASSHGLADTDTQYF. V is TRBV6-5 and J is TRBJ2-3; TCRdb's D gene call, TRBD2, goes unchecked for lack of DNA. This CDR3 contains 15 residues. Germline lookup yields CDR1 MNHEY and CDR2 SVGAGI.

The rearrangement links TRBV5-1 to TRBJ2-1. Germline V CDR1 and CDR2: SGHRS, YFSETQ. The CDR3 spans 12 residues. CDR3 residues: CASSDLADEQFF. The variable domain in full, with the rest retrieved from reference TRBV5-1 and TRBJ2-1, is KAGVTQTPRYLIKTRGQQVTLSCSPISGHRSVSWYQQTPGQGLQFLFEYFSETQRNKGNFPGRFSGRQFSNSRSEMNVSTLELGDSALYLCASSDLADEQFFGPGTRLTVL.

The chain employs TRBV29-1 and TRBJ1-1; TCRdb picks TRBD1, but there is no DNA to check that call. The CDR3 contains 16 residues. From germline, CDR1 is SQVTM and CDR2 ANQGSEA. This chain's CDR3 is CSVARDRGAMNTEAFF.

V usage is TRBV4-1 and J usage is TRBJ2-5; TCRdb's D gene call, TRBD2, goes unchecked for lack of DNA. This CDR3 contains 15 residues. CDR1 is MGHRA and CDR2 is YSYEKL in the germline V gene. The CDR3 is CASRGSGRAQETQYF.

The chain employs TRBV7-8 and TRBJ2-3; as DNA is missing, the TRBD2 call by TCRdb cannot be tested. The germline CDR1 and CDR2 sequences are SGHVS and FQNEAQ. The CDR3 is 16 residues long. CDR3 sequence: CASSPDAGLGTDTQYF.

This chain links TRBV7-9 with TRBJ1-4; TCRdb's D call, TRBD1, is unchecked because there is no DNA. In germline, CDR1 is SEHNR, CDR2 FQNEAQ (reference sequence). This CDR3 is 15 amino acids long. This chain's CDR3 is CASSIPRDLNEKLFF.